Detailed here is one TCR beta chain. Its antigen remains unidentified. This specimen comes from a study of T-cell reconstitution after alpha-beta-depleted transplantation in children. The CDR3 spans 14 residues. Trimming cost V 4 bases and J 6 bases, with 13 bases left between them. Germline lookup yields CDR1 LGHDT and CDR2 YNNKEL (reference sequence). Study-wide findings and caveats: By about two months after transplant, alpha-beta T cells reportedly arose from several hundred graft clones that had expanded.

Using unique molecular identifiers, the investigators prepared the TCRbeta library. TCRdb independently ran MiXCR on the PCR reads; one entry per CDR3 protein. The sample holds about a million distinct CDR3 sequences, less than 30% seen once. The chain joins TRBV3-1 to TRBJ1-5; D might be TRBD1 (6 bases). The TCR comes from a boy less than two years old who had a stem cell transplant for SCID, so the T cells may come from the graft donor. Specimen: PBMCs, mostly from graft donor cells, collected 360 days after TCRalphabeta/CD19-depleted stem cell transplant. CDR3 protein: CASSLHREAQPQHF. The CDR3 DNA is TGTGCCAGCAGCCTCCACAGGGAGGCTCAGCCCCAGCATTTT.